The next 4 T cell receptor beta chains were all read from a single sample in a study of shared clonotypes between healthy human individuals. Libraries were prepared by immunoSEQ multiplex PCR; TCRdb keeps only in-frame clonotypes and omits some of them. This table holds about 1 million clones, about 75% found once. Material for sequencing was memory CD4+ T cells sorted from blood. Regarding subset: CD45RA-negative fraction. The receptors originated from a man between 18 and 35 years old in good health.

This clone was detected only once. The J gene is TRBJ2-2, the V gene TRBV5-5; D is possibly TRBD2 (6 bases). V was trimmed by 0 bases and J by 0 bases, leaving 9 bases between them. Germline CDR1 SGHKS, CDR2 YYEKEE (reference sequence). The CDR3 consists of 16 residues. The CDR3 sequence: CASSLDRGSNTGELFF. DNA for the CDR3: TGTGCCAGCAGCTTGGATCGGGGGTCGAACACCGGGGAGCTGTTTTTT.

This chain links TRBV10-2 with TRBJ2-3, with a weak D call TRBD2 (5 bases). Germline-derived CDR1 and CDR2 are WSHSY and SAAADI. The CDR3 extends over 14 amino acids. Trimming pared 10 bases from V and 2 bases from J, leaving 16 bases between. The CDR3 is CATSSATPTDTQYF. The CDR3 nucleotides are TGCGCCACTAGCTCGGCTACACCCACAGATACGCAGTATTTT.

The rearrangement links TRBV20-1 to TRBJ2-7; possible D gene TRBD1, 6 bases. Trimming took off 3 bases at V and 6 bases at J, with 9 bases between the two ends. Looked up from germline, CDR1 is DFQATT and CDR2 is SNEGSKA (reference sequence). The CDR3 totals 11 residues. DNA for the CDR3: TGCAGTGCTAGGCCAGGGGCCGAGCAGTACTTC. This translates into CSARPGAEQYF.

The chain has TRBV7-2 and TRBJ2-5; D is possibly TRBD1 (6 bases). In germline, CDR1 is SGHTA, CDR2 FQGNSA. The CDR3 runs to 15 residues. The V gene lost 4 bases and the J gene lost 0 bases, with 12 bases spanning the gap. CDR3 nucleotide sequence: TGTGCCAGCAGCTCTCGAAGGACAGACCAAGAGACCCAGTACTTC. Amino acids: CASSSRRTDQETQYF. Together with reference TRBV7-2 and TRBJ2-5, the CDR3 gives the full variable domain: GAGVSQSPSNKVTEKGKDVELRCDPISGHTALYWYRQSLGQGLEFLIYFQGNSAPDKSGLPSDRFSAERTGGSVSTLTIQRTQQEDSAVYLCASSSRRTDQETQYFGPGTRLLVL.